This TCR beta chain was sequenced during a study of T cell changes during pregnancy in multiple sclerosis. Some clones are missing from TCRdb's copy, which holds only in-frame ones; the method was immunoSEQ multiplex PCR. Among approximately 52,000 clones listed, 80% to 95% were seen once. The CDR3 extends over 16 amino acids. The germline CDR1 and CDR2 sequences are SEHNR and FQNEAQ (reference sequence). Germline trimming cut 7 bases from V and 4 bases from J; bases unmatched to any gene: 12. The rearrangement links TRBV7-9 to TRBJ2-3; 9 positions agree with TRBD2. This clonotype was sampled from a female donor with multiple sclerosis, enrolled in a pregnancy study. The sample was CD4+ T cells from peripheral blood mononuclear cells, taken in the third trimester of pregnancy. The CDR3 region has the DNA TGTGCCAGCAAGGGCCTAGCGGGAAGGGTGGCAGATACGCAGTATTTT. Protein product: CASKGLAGRVADTQYF.